This T cell receptor beta chain was sequenced during a study of blood T cell repertoires in COVID-19. Study-wide context: In each case, the material was cDNA or gDNA derived from T cells, B-cell-depleted T cells, or PBMCs.

V was shortened by 5 bases and J by 2 bases, with 7 bases between the two germline ends. CDR1 is SGHNT, CDR2 YYREEE, per germline (reference sequence). CDR3 length equals 12 residues. The Seattle patients, enrolled during active infection, were followed longitudinally. The repertoire was sequenced with immunoSEQ multiplex PCR; TCRdb's copy has only in-frame clones and lacks some. This sample yields about 140,000 clones, of which roughly nine tenths are seen a single time; 2.5% belongs to the top ten. The chain links TRBV5-4 to TRBJ1-2, with D unresolved. This clonotype was obtained from a human donor with COVID-19, enrolled during active disease. The donor label of this sample is uncertain. Sequenced: peripheral blood. CDR3 sequence (DNA): TGTGCCAGCAGTAGAGAAAACTATGGCTACACCTTC. Translated, it gives CASSRENYGYTF.